These 29 T cell receptor beta chains were sequenced from one sample in a study of shared clonotypes between healthy human individuals (TCRdb year 2020). Library generation was performed with the immunoSEQ multiplex PCR assay. This is the immuneACCESS table as TCRdb keeps it, with only in-frame sequences that have V and J called. A part of the clones is gone; compared with another copy, unresolved V genes explain less than half, and the rest is unexplained. The table for this sample lists about 2.4 million clones; more than 85% of them were counted only once. In total, the top ten clones hold about 0.38% of the sample. Sequenced sample: naive CD4+ T cells from PBMCs. The cell subset or site label for this specimen denotes: CD45RA+ positively selected. The receptors shown here come from a man in his late teens or twenties in good health. Some clones in this sample may be carry-over from other donors' samples.

V is TRBV5-1 and J is TRBJ2-1, with 11 positions matching TRBD2. Germline values: CDR1 SGHRS, CDR2 YFSETQ. The CDR3 sequence is 16 residues long. V was clipped by 1 base and J by 6 bases; unmatched bases: 6. The chain's CDR3 is CASSLKLAGESNEQFF. Here the CDR3 DNA reads TGCGCCAGCAGCTTGAAACTAGCGGGAGAATCCAATGAGCAGTTCTTC.

V is TRBV7-8 and J is TRBJ2-3, with 15 bases that match TRBD2. The CDR3 totals 18 residues. V was clipped by 6 bases and J by 2 bases; unmatched bases: 9. The germline CDR1 and CDR2 sequences are SGHVS and FQNEAQ. CDR3 sequence reads: CASSLTGLAGGVTDTQYF. DNA for the CDR3: TGTGCCAGCAGTCTTACCGGACTAGCGGGAGGGGTCACAGATACGCAGTATTTT.

This clone was recorded once. Other DNA variants within this sample encode the same CDR3. The chain couples TRBV7-9 to TRBJ2-2; D is unresolved. The CDR3 spans 12 residues. Germline V gene sequence: CDR1 SEHNR, CDR2 FQNEAQ (reference sequence). The V end was cut by 3 bases, the J end by 6 bases, with 5 bases between. The CDR3 DNA is TGTGCCAGCAGCTTCTCCGCCGGGGAGCTGTTTTTT. The encoded protein is CASSFSAGELFF.

The chain links TRBV19 to TRBJ2-1; 14 nucleotides align to TRBD2. The CDR3 extends over 17 amino acids. Germline V gene data show CDR1 as LNHDA and CDR2 as SQIVND (reference sequence). V lost 5 bases, J lost 8 bases, and 11 bases stayed unmatched. CDR3 sequence: CASSAGGTSGSLDEQFF. The CDR3 nucleotides are TGTGCCAGTAGTGCTGGGGGGACTAGCGGGAGTCTGGATGAGCAGTTCTTC.

The J gene is TRBJ2-2, the V gene TRBV18; D gene uncertain. The CDR3 covers 15 residues. V was cut by 0 bases and J by 1 base, with 6 bases left in between. CDR1 and CDR2 (germline): KGHSH, LQKENI. In DNA form, the CDR3 reads TGTGCCAGCTCACCACCCGCCCGGAACACCGGGGAGCTGTTTTTT. Translated: CASSPPARNTGELFF.

Turning to this clone: Other nucleotide sequences from this sample produce the same CDR3. The chain uses TRBV6-1 and TRBJ1-5, with D possibly being TRBD1 (5 bases). The V gene's germline CDR1 is MNHNS and CDR2 SASEGT. CDR3 length equals 13 residues. V lost 6 bases and J 4 bases, leaving 10 bases between the germline ends. The DNA of the CDR3 is TGTGCCAGCAGCGAACAGGTGAATCAGCCCCAGCATTTT. Translation gives CASSEQVNQPQHF.

The gene calls are TRBV7-2 and TRBJ2-2; D remains unclear. The germline gives CDR1 SGHTA, CDR2 FQGNSA. Trimming left V 10 bases short and J 4 bases short, with 10 bases between. The CDR3 loop spans 12 amino acids. This CDR3 reads CATHRVTGELFF. The CDR3 coding sequence is TGTGCCACCCACCGAGTCACCGGGGAGCTGTTTTTT.

This chain links TRBV4-3 with TRBJ2-5; the match to TRBD1 covers 9 bases. This CDR3 region has 15 residues. Germline CDR1 reads LGHNA; CDR2 reads YSLEER. V lost 2 bases to trimming and J lost 5 bases; unmatched junction nucleotides: 6. The chain's CDR3 is CASSQRTGGWETQYF. The CDR3 DNA reads as TGCGCCAGCAGCCAAAGAACAGGGGGCTGGGAGACCCAGTACTTC.

About this clone: The sample contains more than one DNA sequence encoding this CDR3. The genes are TRBV10-3 and TRBJ1-2; D is uncertain. Germline V lookup: CDR1 ENHRY, CDR2 SYGVKD. Trimming took off 2 bases at V and 5 bases at J, with 3 bases between the two ends. This CDR3 is 11 amino acids long. The CDR3 reads CAISESYGYTF. DNA for the CDR3: TGTGCCATCAGTGAGAGTTATGGCTACACCTTC.

The sample holds a few counts of this clone. This chain links TRBV21-1 with TRBJ2-7; the D call of TRBD1 is as the table states it, not checked on the DNA. TRBV21-1 is marked as a pseudogene. The CDR3 is 18 residues long. CDR3: CASSHPWGRDRAPYEQYF. DNA for the CDR3: TGTGCCAGCAGCCACCCTTGGGGGAGGGACAGGGCCCCCTACGAGCAGTACTTC.

The chain is built from TRBV5-4 and TRBJ1-1; 7 bases match TRBD1. J lost 0 bases, V lost 4 bases, and 18 bases had no gene match. From germline, CDR1 is SGHNT and CDR2 YYREEE (reference sequence). The CDR3 has 19 residues. The CDR3 bases are TGTGCCAGCAGCCGTCAGCCGGGACAGCGAACGGGATTGAACACTGAAGCTTTCTTT. Amino acids: CASSRQPGQRTGLNTEAFF.

The genes are TRBV7-6 and TRBJ2-7; 11 bases are shared with TRBD1. This CDR3 spans 17 amino acids. Trimming at V came to 0 bases and at J to 2 bases, leaving 6 bases not matched to a gene. Germline V CDR1 and CDR2: SGHVS, FNYEAQ. In DNA, the CDR3 is TGTGCCAGCAGCTTAGCGGGAGGGACAGGGGGGGCCTACGAGCAGTACTTC. It codes for CASSLAGGTGGAYEQYF.

The chain employs TRBV7-3 and TRBJ2-1, with TRBD1 as a possible D gene (7 bases). CDR3 length: 15 amino acids. The germline V gene has CDR1 SGHTA and CDR2 FQGTGA. V shed 5 bases and J shed 1 base, with 12 bases lying between them. The CDR3 reads CASSPQGRSYNEQFF. CDR3 coding DNA: TGTGCCAGCAGCCCACAGGGGAGGTCCTACAATGAGCAGTTCTTC. The entire variable domain, with the rest obtained from reference TRBV7-3 and TRBJ2-1, is as follows: GAGVSQTPSNKVTEKGKYVELRCDPISGHTALYWYRQSLGQGPEFLIYFQGTGAADDSGLPNDRFFAVRPEGSVSTLKIQRTERGDSAVYLCASSPQGRSYNEQFFGPGTRLTVL.

The table lists this clone with a count of one. This rearrangement joins TRBV5-1 to TRBJ2-1; tentatively, D is TRBD1 or TRBD2 (5 bases each). V gave up 4 bases and J gave up 7 bases, with 24 bases separating them. This CDR3 has 17 residues. Germline V gene sequence: CDR1 SGHRS, CDR2 YFSETQ. CDR3 sequence reads: CASSGATGRSFSNEQFF. In DNA, the CDR3 is TGCGCCAGCAGCGGCGCAACGGGACGCAGCTTTAGTAATGAGCAGTTCTTC. Filled out from reference TRBV5-1 and TRBJ2-1, the complete variable domain reads KAGVTQTPRYLIKTRGQQVTLSCSPISGHRSVSWYQQTPGQGLQFLFEYFSETQRNKGNFPGRFSGRQFSNSRSEMNVSTLELGDSALYLCASSGATGRSFSNEQFFGPGTRLTVL.

This clone was seen a handful of times. The V and J genes are TRBV19 and TRBJ1-2, with TRBD1 as a possible D gene (6 bases). Germline V gene sequence: CDR1 LNHDA, CDR2 SQIVND (reference sequence). This CDR3 region has 15 residues. Trimming took off 6 bases at V and 2 bases at J, with 16 bases between the two ends. CDR3 residues: CASRARYRANYGYTF. CDR3 bases: TGTGCCAGTAGGGCCCGTTACAGGGCGAACTATGGCTACACCTTC.

J is TRBJ2-5 and V is TRBV5-1, with D possibly TRBD1 on 5 matching bases. V lost 5 bases and J lost 5, with 13 bases in between. CDR1 SGHRS and CDR2 YFSETQ come from the germline V gene. The CDR3 loop spans 13 amino acids. The CDR3 DNA reads TGCGCCAGCAGGCAAGGGGCCGGGGAGACCCAGTACTTC. Amino acid sequence: CASRQGAGETQYF.

This clone occurred a few times. This chain's CDR3 is CSVRSGFDQPQHF. CDR3 nucleotide sequence: TGCAGCGTTCGATCAGGGTTCGACCAGCCCCAGCATTTT. The J gene is TRBJ1-5, the V gene TRBV29-1; maybe TRBD1 (5 bases). Germline CDR1 and CDR2: SQVTM and ANQGSEA. The CDR3 is 13 amino acids. V gave up 5 bases and J gave up 7 bases, with 15 bases separating them.

Of note for this clone: Different DNA sequences within this sample yield the same CDR3. The V gene is TRBV2, the J gene TRBJ2-1; possibly TRBD2 for D (5 bases). Trimming removed 4 bases from V and 7 bases from J, with 11 bases in between. The CDR3 sequence is 13 residues long. The V gene's germline CDR1 is SNHLY and CDR2 FYNNEI. Here the CDR3 reads CASSGGPRNEQFF. Written as DNA, the CDR3 is TGTGCCAGCAGTGGCGGGCCGCGGAATGAGCAGTTCTTC.

The gene calls are TRBV28 and TRBJ1-2; D is unresolved. This CDR3 is built from 11 residues. CDR1 and CDR2 (germline): MDHEN, SYDVKM. The ends were cut back, 11 bases at V and 0 bases at J, with 7 bases in the middle. The CDR3 bases are TGTGCCTTAGCTTCTAACTATGGCTACACCTTC. This translates into CALASNYGYTF.

This clone came up once. J is TRBJ2-5 and V is TRBV4-3, with 8 bases aligning to TRBD2. V lost 0 bases and J lost 5; bases outside the gene matches: 8. The germline V gene has CDR1 LGHNA and CDR2 YSLEER. The CDR3 extends over 16 amino acids. The CDR3 loop is CASSQEGLAGGETQYF. In nucleotides, the CDR3 is TGCGCCAGCAGCCAAGAGGGGCTAGCGGGTGGGGAGACCCAGTACTTC.

The genes are TRBV4-1 and TRBJ1-5, with 7 bases identical to TRBD1. Trimming took 0 bases from V and 5 from J; bases not matched to a gene: 1. This CDR3 contains 14 residues. Germline CDR1 reads MGHRA; CDR2 reads YSYEKL. The CDR3 region is CASSQDTGDQPQHF. CDR3 coding DNA: TGCGCCAGCAGCCAAGACACAGGGGATCAGCCCCAGCATTTT.

This clone was found once. The same CDR3 also results from other DNA sequences found in this sample. V usage is TRBV5-6 and J usage is TRBJ1-2, with no clear D. Per the germline V gene, CDR1 is SGHDT and CDR2 is YYEEEE. V was pared by 4 bases and J by 5 bases, with 6 bases between. CDR3 length: 11 residues. The CDR3 loop is CASSRGYGYTF. CDR3 bases: TGTGCCAGCAGCCGTGGTTATGGCTACACCTTC.

The CDR3 sequence is CASSIRQGEQYF. The CDR3 DNA reads TGTGCCAGTAGTATAAGACAGGGGGAGCAGTACTTC. The chain has TRBV19 and TRBJ2-7; TRBD1 matches 8 bases. The CDR3 has 12 residues. Germline V gives CDR1 LNHDA, CDR2 SQIVND (reference sequence). V trimming: 2 bases; J trimming: 7 bases; junction bases outside the gene matches: 1. Together with reference TRBV19 and TRBJ2-7, the CDR3 gives the full variable domain: DGGITQSPKYLFRKEGQNVTLSCEQNLNHDAMYWYRQDPGQGLRLIYYSQIVNDFQKGDIAEGYSVSREKKESFPLTVTSAQKNPTAFYLCASSIRQGEQYFGPGTRLTVT.

The chain recombines TRBV19 with TRBJ2-2; D assignment may be TRBD1 or TRBD2 (5 bases each). Trimming shortened V by 5 bases and J by 2 bases, and 9 bases separated the two germline ends. The CDR3 is 14 residues long. The germline gives CDR1 LNHDA, CDR2 SQIVND (reference sequence). This CDR3 reads CASSSGPNTGELFF. The CDR3 region has the DNA TGTGCCAGTAGTTCGGGACCTAACACCGGGGAGCTGTTTTTT.

The V call is TRBV28, the J call TRBJ2-3; the D call may be TRBD1 or TRBD2 (7 bases each). V was pared by 7 bases and J by 14 bases, with 28 bases between. The length of the CDR3 is 15 residues. In germline, CDR1 is MDHEN, CDR2 SYDVKM. The CDR3 protein is CASTDGTDGGSRRYF. In nucleotides, the CDR3 is TGTGCCAGCACTGACGGGACAGACGGCGGGAGCCGCAGGTATTTT.

V gene TRBV2 combines with J gene TRBJ2-3; D is possibly TRBD2 (5 bases). From germline, CDR1 is SNHLY and CDR2 FYNNEI. CDR3 length: 15 amino acids. The V and J ends lost 4 bases and 0 bases respectively, with 11 bases between them. The CDR3 nucleotides are TGTGCCAGCAGTGGGAGGCTCCTTAGCACAGATACGCAGTATTTT. Protein sequence: CASSGRLLSTDTQYF. Variable domain in full (rest from reference TRBV2 and TRBJ2-3): EPEVTQTPSHQVTQMGQEVILRCVPISNHLYFYWYRQILGQKVEFLVSFYNNEISEKSEIFDDQFSVERPDGSNFTLKIRSTKLEDSAMYFCASSGRLLSTDTQYFGPGTRLTVL.

This chain links TRBV11-2 with TRBJ1-5; the D gene is possibly TRBD1 (5 bases). This CDR3 is 16 amino acids long. Germline V gives CDR1 SGHAT, CDR2 FQNNGV. V lost 3 bases and J 5 bases, leaving 17 bases between the germline ends. CDR3 in amino acids: CASSLAALRGDQPQHF. The CDR3 DNA reads TGTGCCAGCAGCTTGGCCGCGCTTAGAGGGGATCAGCCCCAGCATTTT. The variable domain in full, with the rest retrieved from reference TRBV11-2 and TRBJ1-5, is EAGVAQSPRYKIIEKRQSVAFWCNPISGHATLYWYQQILGQGPKLLIQFQNNGVVDDSQLPKDRFSAERLKGVDSTLKIQPAKLEDSAVYLCASSLAALRGDQPQHFGDGTRLSIL.

The rearrangement uses TRBV2 and TRBJ1-2; maybe TRBD1 (5 bases). The length of the CDR3 is 15 residues. Trimming shortened V by 6 bases and J by 0 bases, and 14 bases separated the two germline ends. Germline CDR1 SNHLY, CDR2 FYNNEI. The CDR3 reads CASSKSREANYGYTF. The CDR3 DNA reads TGTGCCAGCAGCAAGTCCAGGGAGGCTAACTATGGCTACACCTTC.

The J gene is TRBJ1-4, the V gene TRBV5-6; D remains ambiguous. V shed 4 bases and J shed 7 bases, with 14 bases lying between them. The CDR3 extends over 14 amino acids. CDR1 and CDR2 from the germline V gene are SGHDT and YYEEEE. The CDR3 region is CASSRVPGVEKLFF. The CDR3 bases are TGTGCCAGCAGCCGGGTACCTGGGGTTGAAAAACTGTTTTTT.